This T cell receptor beta chain derives from a study of CD8+ T cells in alopecia areata. RNA was isolated and reverse transcribed to cDNA, the sequencing template. TCRdb keeps only in-frame clones here, not all; method: immunoSEQ multiplex PCR. The sample carries 200,000 or so clones, just over 55% recorded once. With respect to this clone: What it binds is not known.

The CDR3 loop spans 13 amino acids. The V end lost 7 bases, the J end lost 4 bases, and 10 bases lay between the germline ends. Looked up from germline, CDR1 is SGHTA and CDR2 is FQGNSA. General study findings and limits: Lesional scalp exceeded normal scalp in clonality, especially in alopecia totalis/universalis.

The TCR comes from a human donor in good health. V usage is TRBV7-2 and J usage is TRBJ2-2; TRBD1 or TRBD2 may be the D gene (5 bases each). Sequences were obtained from CD8+ T cells sorted from blood. The CDR3 loop reads CASTGALTGELFF. CDR3 DNA: TGTGCCAGCACCGGGGCCCTCACCGGGGAGCTGTTTTTT.